A selection of T cell receptor beta chains follows, all from one sample in a study of blood T cell repertoires in COVID-19. TCRdb's copy holds only in-frame clones and misses some; the assay was immunoSEQ multiplex PCR. Altogether 400,000 or so clones are present, 80% to 90% being singletons, with the ten largest covering roughly 1.1%. Sequencing was performed on PBMCs or T cells enriched from blood (not recorded which). Every receptor here comes from a man younger than 40 who had recovered from COVID-19. CDR3s include the opening cysteine and the closing phenylalanine or tryptophan.

V: TRBV12-5
J: TRBJ2-3
length: 18
CDR3: CASGLVSKEGGPADTQYF

V: TRBV24-1
J: TRBJ2-1
length: 19
CDR3: CATSDVMVGTSGVYNEQFF

V: TRBV5-4
J: TRBJ2-7
length: 18
CDR3: CASSPPGLASFQTYEQYF

V: TRBV5-4
J: TRBJ2-7
length: 17
CDR3: CASSLNGLAVSSYEQYF

V: TRBV7-2
J: TRBJ2-5
length: 13
CDR3: CASSRGAQETQYF

V: TRBV19
J: TRBJ2-7
length: 15
CDR3: CASSITSGTSYEQYF

V: TRBV12-3/TRBV12-4
J: TRBJ1-2
length: 13
CDR3: CASSRQGFYGYTF

V: TRBV20-1
J: TRBJ1-1
length: 11
CDR3: CSARSVREAFF

V: TRBV7-2
J: TRBJ1-6
length: 15
CDR3: CASSLVRDFNSPLHF

V: TRBV21-1
J: TRBJ1-1
length: 16
CDR3: CASSKQQARDSTEAFF

V: TRBV7-9
J: TRBJ1-1
length: 14
CDR3: CASSLGQLNTEAFF

V: TRBV4-1
J: TRBJ2-5
length: 15
CDR3: CASSNVGQGQETQYF

V: TRBV28
J: TRBJ2-1
length: 16
CDR3: CASSSLKTTIHNEQFF